The text below deals with one TCR beta chain. The antigen is unknown. This sample is drawn from a study of T cell repertoires in cytomegalovirus infection. Study context: CMV infection plus the matching HLA type was flagged by public TCR beta signatures.

Study outcomes and limitations: Public TCR beta family frequency separated CMV-and-HLA carriers, including in an independent cohort. The ex vivo response was dominated by HLA-C-restricted CMV-specific TCR beta clonotypes.

Each CDR3 protein is one row after TCRdb ran MiXCR on the reads. The table shows about a million distinct CDR3 sequences, with 25% to 40% occurring only once. This CDR3 contains 16 residues. Germline V lookup: CDR1 SGHVS, CDR2 FNYEAQ. V trimming: 1 base; J trimming: 4 bases; junction bases outside the gene matches: 5. The V gene is TRBV7-6, the J gene TRBJ2-3; TRBD2 matches 10 bases. This sequence originates from a human donor in good health (CMV status not recorded). Some clones in this sample may be carry-over from other donors' samples. The sample consisted of cultured CD8+ T cells from PBMCs, taken from culture after CMV antigen stimulation. CDR3 in amino acids: CASSLVTSGRADTQYF. The CDR3 DNA is TGTGCCAGCAGCTTAGTGACTAGCGGGCGGGCAGATACGCAGTATTTT.